The clone carrying this T cell receptor beta chain was counted between two and nine times. Its antigen remains unidentified. The intended depth for sequencing was 1 in 200,000 to 1 in 1 million T cells. The table came from immunoSEQ multiplex PCR; TCRdb's copy has only in-frame clones and leaves some out. The sample includes hundreds of thousands of clones, nearly 80% of them seen just once. This CDR3 has 19 amino acids. V lost 3 bases to trimming and J lost 8 bases; unmatched junction nucleotides: 17. Germline-derived CDR1 and CDR2 are SGHVS and FQNEAQ. The data belong to a study of cytotoxic CD8 clonotypes in ibrutinib-treated CLL. General study points: At progression, clonality fell back toward baseline after rising at ibrutinib response.

Sequenced here: PBMCs, sampled after 12 months of ibrutinib treatment. The sequence was obtained from a human donor with chronic lymphocytic leukemia. The genes are TRBV7-8 and TRBJ2-1; the match to TRBD2 covers 12 bases. In DNA, the CDR3 is TGTGCCAGCAGCTTGCCAGGCTTGGCGTGGACTAGCGGGATACATGAGCAGTTCTTC. Its translation is CASSLPGLAWTSGIHEQFF.